The 28 T cell receptor beta chains listed next were all sequenced from one sample in a study of Ad26.COV2.S vaccination and SARS-CoV-2 variants. Assay: immunoSEQ multiplex PCR; the TCRdb copy retains only in-frame clones and omits some. The repertoire consists of 350,000 to 550,000 clones, with approximately 92% occurring once and the leading ten covering 2.5%. Treatment here: some 19 received Ad26.COV2.S at low or high dose, single or two shots; roughly five received placebo; per-sample allocation not given. Each sample was drawn 63 days after the first injection (of vaccine or placebo). This specimen was peripheral blood, taken in a trial of Ad26.COV2.S vaccine versus placebo. Every receptor here comes from a person between 18 and 65 years old who received the Ad26.COV2.S COVID-19 vaccine or a placebo.

V usage is TRBV11-3 and J usage is TRBJ2-2; 7 bases are shared with TRBD2. The CDR3 extends over 14 amino acids. J gave up 1 base and V 4 bases, and 0 bases lay outside the gene matches. Germline lookup yields CDR1 SGHNT and CDR2 YENEEA. The CDR3 DNA follows: TGTGCCAGCAGCTCTAGCGGGAACACCGGGGAGCTGTTTTTT. It is translated as CASSSSGNTGELFF.

This chain joins TRBV19 and TRBJ1-4, with 7 nucleotides matching TRBD1. CDR1 is LNHDA and CDR2 is SQIVND in the germline V gene (reference sequence). After removal of 4 bases from V and 7 bases from J, the junction contained 3 bases not matched to a gene. The CDR3 length is 13 residues. The CDR3 nucleotides read TGTGCCAGTAGTAAGACAGGGACTGAAAAACTGTTTTTT. This codes for CASSKTGTEKLFF. Together with reference TRBV19 and TRBJ1-4, the CDR3 gives the full variable domain: DGGITQSPKYLFRKEGQNVTLSCEQNLNHDAMYWYRQDPGQGLRLIYYSQIVNDFQKGDIAEGYSVSREKKESFPLTVTSAQKNPTAFYLCASSKTGTEKLFFGSGTQLSVL.

The chain uses TRBV7-2 and TRBJ2-7; TRBD2 matches at 9 bases. CDR3 length: 15 amino acids. CDR1 SGHTA and CDR2 FQGNSA come from the germline V gene. Losses at the gene ends were 1 base for V and 6 bases for J; bases not matched to a gene: 7. CDR3 loop: CASSLGAGGPVEQYV. Here the CDR3 DNA reads TGTGCCAGCAGCTTAGGGGCGGGAGGGCCGGTCGAGCAGTACGTC.

V and J are TRBV7-3 and TRBJ2-3; possible D gene TRBD1, 5 bases. There are 14 residues in the CDR3. The V gene lost 5 bases and the J gene lost 6 bases, with 15 bases spanning the gap. Germline V gives CDR1 SGHTA, CDR2 FQGTGA. Written as DNA, the CDR3 is TGTGCCAGCAGCACTCTCGGCAGGGCCGATACGCAGTATTTT. Its translation: CASSTLGRADTQYF.

V gene TRBV7-2 combines with J gene TRBJ2-6; D is unclear. The germline V gene has CDR1 SGHTA and CDR2 FQGNSA. This CDR3 comprises 16 residues. The V end lost 6 bases, the J end lost 2 bases, and 14 bases lay between the germline ends. The CDR3 sequence is CASSFISEPGANVLTF. CDR3 sequence (DNA): TGTGCCAGCAGTTTCATCTCGGAACCTGGGGCCAACGTCCTGACTTTC.

The rearrangement uses TRBV6-2 or TRBV6-3 and TRBJ2-5, with D possibly matching TRBD2 (6 bases). Germline V gives CDR1 MNHEY, CDR2 SVGEGT. Trimming took off 6 bases at V and 5 bases at J, with 28 bases between the two ends. The CDR3 runs 18 residues. CDR3 loop: CASSRLGHGGGNLETQYF. The CDR3 DNA reads as TGTGCCAGCAGCCGATTGGGTCACGGGGGAGGAAATCTGGAGACCCAGTACTTC.

The genes are TRBV6-5 and TRBJ1-4; D not certain. Germline assignment: CDR1 MNHEY and CDR2 SVGAGI. V lost 2 bases, J lost 8 bases, and 9 bases lay in between. This CDR3 is 13 amino acids long. CDR3 amino acids: CASSYMTREKLFF. In DNA, the CDR3 is TGTGCCAGCAGTTACATGACGAGGGAAAAACTGTTTTTT.

The chain has TRBV11-2 and TRBJ2-7, with unresolved D. V lost 4 bases, J lost 2 bases, and 9 bases lay in between. Per germline, CDR1 SGHAT and CDR2 FQNNGV. The CDR3 is made up of 13 amino acids. For the CDR3, the DNA is TGTGCCAGCAGCTCCGACCTGGCCTACGAGCAGTACTTC. It encodes CASSSDLAYEQYF. The full variable domain, rest sourced from reference TRBV11-2 and TRBJ2-7, is EAGVAQSPRYKIIEKRQSVAFWCNPISGHATLYWYQQILGQGPKLLIQFQNNGVVDDSQLPKDRFSAERLKGVDSTLKIQPAKLEDSAVYLCASSSDLAYEQYFGPGTRLTVT.

This rearrangement joins TRBV5-5 to TRBJ2-1; D possibly corresponds to TRBD2 (5 bases). The V gene lost 0 bases and the J gene lost 8 bases, with 18 bases spanning the gap. This CDR3 is built from 16 residues. CDR1 SGHKS and CDR2 YYEKEE come from the germline V gene (reference sequence). CDR3 amino acids: CASSLAPAAHGDEQFF. In DNA, the CDR3 is TGTGCCAGCAGCTTGGCCCCAGCGGCGCATGGCGATGAGCAGTTCTTC.

The J gene is TRBJ2-3, the V gene TRBV5-4; tentative D call: TRBD1 (6 bases). CDR3 length: 15 residues. The V gene lost 5 bases and the J gene lost 4 bases, with 17 bases spanning the gap. Germline values: CDR1 SGHNT, CDR2 YYREEE (reference sequence). CDR3 sequence reads: CASSFRGIRADTQYF. CDR3 sequence (DNA): TGTGCCAGCAGTTTTAGGGGGATCCGTGCAGATACGCAGTATTTT.

The chain uses TRBV27 and TRBJ2-5, with 8 bases lining up with TRBD2. The CDR3 runs to 13 residues. J gave up 5 bases and V 6 bases, and 5 bases lay outside the gene matches. Germline loops: CDR1 MNHEY, CDR2 SMNVEV (reference sequence). Here the CDR3 reads CASRGLGVETQYF. The CDR3 nucleotides are TGTGCCAGCAGGGGACTAGGGGTGGAGACCCAGTACTTC.

The rearrangement links TRBV29-1 to TRBJ1-1, with unresolved D. V was pared by 3 bases and J by 0 bases, with 11 bases between. The CDR3 loop spans 14 amino acids. Germline V CDR1 and CDR2: SQVTM, ANQGSEA. The CDR3 nucleotides are TGCAGCGTTGACCCCGGACGACTGAACACTGAAGCTTTCTTT. This gives the protein CSVDPGRLNTEAFF.

The chain has TRBV2 and TRBJ2-5; D might be TRBD1 (7 bases). V dropped 0 bases and J dropped 3 bases, with 17 bases sitting between them. The germline V gene encodes CDR1 SNHLY and CDR2 FYNNEI. The CDR3 consists of 17 residues. CDR3 sequence reads: CASSEAAGGSKKETQYF. The CDR3 DNA is TGTGCCAGCAGTGAAGCGGCAGGGGGGAGCAAAAAAGAGACCCAGTACTTC.

CDR3 protein: CASSFWDREGYTF. The DNA for the CDR3 is TGTGCCAGCAGTTTCTGGGACAGGGAAGGCTACACCTTC. This chain joins TRBV27 and TRBJ1-2, with 9 bases lining up with TRBD1. Germline CDR1 and CDR2: MNHEY and SMNVEV (reference sequence). The CDR3 runs 13 residues. With V trimmed by 3 bases and J by 8 bases, 4 bases remained unmatched.

This clone was recorded once. The chain carries TRBV6-6 and TRBJ2-2; 9 nucleotides match TRBD2. Germline V gene data show CDR1 as MNHNY and CDR2 as SVGAGI (reference sequence). Trimming removed 7 bases from V and 5 bases from J; junction bases left unmatched: 8. The length of the CDR3 is 15 residues. The chain's CDR3 is CASTYSGSETGELFF. CDR3 DNA: TGTGCCAGCACCTATAGCGGGAGTGAAACCGGGGAGCTGTTTTTT.

This clone was found once. The genes are TRBV5-1 and TRBJ1-2; 8 bases line up with TRBD1. V lost 4 bases, J lost 9 bases, and 5 bases stayed unmatched. Looked up from germline, CDR1 is SGHRS and CDR2 is YFSETQ. This CDR3 is built from 12 residues. CDR3 nucleotides: TGCGCCAGCAGCCCGGGACAGGTTAGCTACACCTTC. It codes for CASSPGQVSYTF.

J is TRBJ1-4 and V is TRBV4-1; TRBD1 agrees at 8 bases. Germline CDR1 reads MGHRA; CDR2 reads YSYEKL. V trimming: 4 bases; J trimming: 6 bases; junction bases outside the gene matches: 1. The CDR3 contains 13 residues. The CDR3 bases are TGCGCCAGCAGCCCGACAGGGGATGAAAAACTGTTTTTT. Encoded protein: CASSPTGDEKLFF.

This chain links TRBV7-9 with TRBJ1-4; a possible D gene is TRBD1 (5 bases). Germline V gene lookup returns CDR1 SEHNR and CDR2 FQNEAQ (reference sequence). Trimming pared 8 bases from V and 7 bases from J, leaving 11 bases between. CDR3 length: 12 amino acids. The chain's CDR3 is CASVRDGEKLFF. CDR3 bases: TGTGCCAGCGTCAGGGATGGTGAAAAACTGTTTTTT.

The chain carries TRBV4-2 and TRBJ2-2; 8 positions agree with TRBD2. The CDR3 runs to 14 residues. V lost 7 bases, J lost 4 bases, and 5 bases stayed unmatched. Germline V lookup: CDR1 LGHNA, CDR2 YNFKEQ. CDR3 sequence reads: CASTPTSGTGELFF. The CDR3 DNA is TGTGCCAGCACCCCCACTAGCGGCACCGGGGAGCTGTTTTTT.

The V gene is TRBV9, the J gene TRBJ2-7; a possible D gene is TRBD2 (6 bases). Trimming shortened V by 3 bases and J by 3 bases, and 13 bases separated the two germline ends. This CDR3 spans 14 amino acids. Germline V gives CDR1 SGDLS, CDR2 YYNGEE. The CDR3 is CASSGGTELYEQYF. DNA of the CDR3: TGTGCCAGCAGCGGCGGGACTGAACTCTACGAGCAGTACTTC.

V gene TRBV28 combines with J gene TRBJ1-4, with a tentative D call TRBD1 (6 bases). This CDR3 spans 18 amino acids. From germline, CDR1 is MDHEN and CDR2 SYDVKM. V lost 1 base and J lost 5, with 20 bases in between. The CDR3 region has the DNA TGTGCCAGCAGTTTATACGCGGGGGGGACGGGGGCAAATGAAAAACTGTTTTTT. Translating gives CASSLYAGGTGANEKLFF.

The chain is built from TRBV28 and TRBJ1-6; D unresolved. This CDR3 is built from 14 residues. CDR1 and CDR2 from the germline V gene are MDHEN and SYDVKM. V lost 5 bases and J lost 6, with 11 bases in between. Here the CDR3 reads CASSPDGFNSPLHF. DNA for the CDR3: TGTGCCAGCAGTCCTGACGGGTTTAATTCACCCCTCCACTTT.

This chain joins TRBV5-6 and TRBJ2-5, with D tentatively TRBD2 (5 bases). The CDR3 covers 13 residues. CDR1 and CDR2 (germline): SGHDT, YYEEEE. V was pared by 4 bases and J by 2 bases, with 9 bases between. CDR3 in DNA: TGTGCCAGCAGCCCGGACTTTCAAGAGACCCAGTACTTC. This codes for CASSPDFQETQYF.

V gene TRBV19 combines with J gene TRBJ1-5, with 10 bases identical to TRBD1. Unmatched junction bases numbered 16, after V lost 6 bases and J lost 2 bases. The CDR3 runs to 19 residues. Germline CDR1 is LNHDA and CDR2 is SQIVND (reference sequence). CDR3 region: CASRLFAGQGRIGNQPQHF. CDR3 coding DNA: TGTGCCAGTAGACTGTTTGCGGGACAGGGGAGAATTGGCAATCAGCCCCAGCATTTT.

The chain links TRBV18 to TRBJ1-4, with 10 bases fitting TRBD1. CDR3 length equals 17 residues. Germline CDR1 KGHSH, CDR2 LQKENI. V dropped 2 bases and J dropped 1; count of bases not matched to a gene: 4. The CDR3 protein is CASSPYGQGETNEKLFF. DNA of the CDR3: TGTGCCAGCTCACCATATGGACAGGGGGAAACTAATGAAAAACTGTTTTTT.

The rearrangement uses TRBV7-6 and TRBJ1-1; TRBD1 is a possible D gene (6 bases). V dropped 2 bases and J dropped 3 bases, with 7 bases sitting between them. The CDR3 sequence is 13 residues long. Germline-derived CDR1 and CDR2 are SGHVS and FNYEAQ. CDR3 sequence reads: CASSLHRDTEAFF. The CDR3 bases are TGTGCCAGCAGCTTACACAGGGACACTGAAGCTTTCTTT.

The CDR3 is CASSLDPGKWNEQFF. CDR3 in DNA: TGCGCCAGCAGCTTGGATCCAGGGAAATGGAATGAGCAGTTCTTC. This chain uses TRBV5-1 with TRBJ2-1, with a possible D match to TRBD1 (5 bases). Germline CDR1 and CDR2: SGHRS and YFSETQ. CDR3 length equals 15 residues. Trimming shortened V by 0 bases and J by 7 bases, and 14 bases separated the two germline ends.

This clone was detected only a few times. V is TRBV5-4 and J is TRBJ1-1, with D unresolved. The germline V gene encodes CDR1 SGHNT and CDR2 YYREEE (reference sequence). Trimming removed 4 bases from V and 4 bases from J, with 14 bases in between. The CDR3 is 14 amino acids. The CDR3 protein is CASSQGVGFTEAFF. The CDR3 bases are TGTGCCAGCAGCCAAGGCGTCGGGTTCACTGAAGCTTTCTTT.